The entry below gives a single TCR beta chain sequence along with its context. Its antigen is not known. Trimming pared 2 bases from V and 2 bases from J, leaving 9 bases between. The CDR3 covers 14 residues. CDR1 MNHEY and CDR2 SVGAGI come from the germline V gene. The PCR contained 60 Vbeta and 13 Jbeta primers. TCRdb keeps only in-frame clones here, not all; method: immunoSEQ multiplex PCR. Here the sample spans around 140,000 clones, approximately 87% being singletons. This specimen comes from a study of cytomegalovirus exposure and HLA in healthy donors. Overall study results and limits: Per a prior analysis, the majority of TCR beta V segments were productive roughly 87% or roughly 30% of the time. Diagnosis of cytomegalovirus status made by the classifier reportedly showed high specificity and sensitivity. Later work showed greater clonal expansion in HLA-associated TCR beta chains than in equally common others.

The receptor was derived from a man aged 35 to 55 in good health and CMV-seronegative. The rearrangement uses TRBV6-5 and TRBJ1-2, with unresolved D. The sample taken for sequencing was PBMCs. The CDR3 loop reads CASSYGQKNYGYTF. As DNA, the CDR3 is TGTGCCAGCAGTTACGGGCAGAAAAACTATGGCTACACCTTC.